The 14 T cell receptor beta chains listed next were all sequenced from one sample in a study of OX40 agonist ivuxolimab in advanced cancers. Data came from immunoSEQ multiplex PCR; TCRdb stores just in-frame clones and leaves some out. The table has about 83,000 clones, over 75% seen once; the top ten hold around 0.7%. The sample consisted of CD4+ or CD8+ T cells sorted from blood, taken in a trial of the OX40 agonist ivuxolimab. Every receptor here comes from an adult with an advanced solid tumor such as melanoma, head and neck, liver or kidney cancer.

The chain combines TRBV7-6 with TRBJ1-3; no firm D call. From germline, CDR1 is SGHVS and CDR2 FNYEAQ. The CDR3 loop spans 12 amino acids. V was shortened by 1 base and J by 6 bases, with 4 bases between the two germline ends. Here the CDR3 reads CASSLDPNTIYF. For the CDR3, the DNA is TGTGCCAGCAGCTTAGATCCAAACACCATATATTTT.

The chain combines TRBV6-6 with TRBJ1-2, with D unclear. The length of the CDR3 is 13 residues. Trimming took 6 bases from V and 5 from J, leaving 13 bases between them. Germline assignment: CDR1 MNHNY and CDR2 SVGAGI (reference sequence). The DNA for the CDR3 is TGTGCCAGCAGGCCGGGCGCACAGTATGGCTACACCTTC. Its protein is CASRPGAQYGYTF.

CDR3 residues: CASSIGLAGLPNTGELFF. The CDR3, as DNA: TGTGCCAGTAGTATTGGACTAGCGGGGCTCCCGAACACCGGGGAGCTGTTTTTT. The chain is built from TRBV19 and TRBJ2-2; 12 nucleotides align to TRBD2. The CDR3 covers 18 residues. V was pared by 3 bases and J by 0 bases, with 5 bases of the junction left unmatched. Germline CDR1 and CDR2: LNHDA and SQIVND (reference sequence).

J is TRBJ2-3 and V is TRBV30; tentatively, D is TRBD1 (6 bases). V shed 5 bases and J shed 4 bases, with 19 bases lying between them. CDR1 GTSNPN and CDR2 SVGIG come from the germline V gene (reference sequence). CDR3 length equals 15 residues. Here the CDR3 reads CAWGGDRFGPDTQYF. The CDR3 DNA reads as TGTGCCTGGGGGGGTGACAGGTTCGGTCCAGATACGCAGTATTTT.

The chain joins TRBV5-4 to TRBJ2-5; tentative D call: TRBD1 (6 bases). Germline CDR1 is SGHNT and CDR2 is YYREEE (reference sequence). The ends were cut back, 4 bases at V and 0 bases at J, with 10 bases in the middle. The CDR3 covers 14 residues. The chain's CDR3 is CASSPGAYQETQYF. DNA of the CDR3: TGTGCCAGCAGCCCAGGGGCGTACCAAGAGACCCAGTACTTC.

This clone was counted between two and nine times. CDR3 in DNA: TGCGCCAGCAGCTTGGAGGCAGTCGGGGCTGGGGCCAACGTCCTGACTTTC. Its protein is CASSLEAVGAGANVLTF. V gene TRBV5-1 combines with J gene TRBJ2-6; a weak D match, TRBD2 (5 bases). This CDR3 is 17 amino acids long. Deletions cut 0 bases from V and 2 bases from J, with 12 bases between. Per the germline V gene, CDR1 is SGHRS and CDR2 is YFSETQ.

This clone was picked up a small number of times. V is TRBV5-1 and J is TRBJ2-3; 9 positions agree with TRBD2. Germline loops: CDR1 SGHRS, CDR2 YFSETQ. V dropped 5 bases and J dropped 3; count of bases not matched to a gene: 16. This CDR3 has 18 residues. This CDR3 reads CASRLTSLSSGVTDTQYF. DNA of the CDR3: TGCGCCAGCAGACTGACCTCCCTTTCTAGCGGGGTAACAGATACGCAGTATTTT.

The chain carries TRBV5-1 and TRBJ2-7, with TRBD1 identical over 8 bases. Losses at the gene ends were 4 bases for V and 2 bases for J; bases not matched to a gene: 14. The CDR3 runs 17 residues. Germline V lookup: CDR1 SGHRS, CDR2 YFSETQ. The CDR3, as DNA: TGCGCCAGCAGCGCCGCCCTTCTGACAGGGGCGACCTACGAGCAGTACTTC. Translated, it gives CASSAALLTGATYEQYF.

The genes are TRBV7-2 and TRBJ2-1; no definite D call. Germline loops: CDR1 SGHTA, CDR2 FQGNSA. The CDR3 has 14 residues. Between the trimmed V and J ends, which lost 2 bases and 7 bases, there was a span of 12 bases. In DNA form, the CDR3 reads TGTGCCAGCAGCTTAATGTGGCAAAGAAATGAGCAGTTCTTC. It codes for CASSLMWQRNEQFF.

V and J are TRBV7-2 and TRBJ2-2, with a tentative D call TRBD1 (6 bases). CDR3 length: 16 amino acids. Looked up from germline, CDR1 is SGHTA and CDR2 is FQGNSA. V gave up 5 bases and J gave up 5 bases, with 18 bases separating them. The chain's CDR3 is CASSPRTVSLTGELFF. The CDR3 DNA sequence: TGTGCCAGCAGCCCTCGGACAGTTAGTTTAACCGGGGAGCTGTTTTTT.

The chain couples TRBV7-6 to TRBJ2-3, with a tentative D call TRBD2 (7 bases). V was trimmed by 5 bases and J by 6 bases, leaving 18 bases between them. The CDR3 extends over 15 amino acids. CDR1 is SGHVS, CDR2 FNYEAQ, per germline. This CDR3 reads CASSAWGGPSDTQYF. The CDR3 bases are TGTGCCAGCAGCGCGTGGGGGGGGCCCTCCGATACGCAGTATTTT.

The chain employs TRBV11-2 and TRBJ2-7, with D possibly being TRBD1 or TRBD2 (7 bases each). V was shortened by 5 bases and J by 4 bases, with 18 bases between the two germline ends. Looked up from germline, CDR1 is SGHAT and CDR2 is FQNNGV. The CDR3 length is 15 residues. The CDR3 DNA reads TGTGCCAGCAGCATCCGAAGGGGGCGGGAGTACGAGCAGTACTTC. Translated: CASSIRRGREYEQYF.

About this clone itself: In the same sample, other DNA sequences code for this CDR3. The V gene is TRBV5-1, the J gene TRBJ2-1; 8 positions match TRBD2. V gave up 0 bases and J gave up 2 bases; unmatched junction bases: 1. Germline CDR1 SGHRS, CDR2 YFSETQ. The CDR3 covers 15 residues. DNA of the CDR3: TGCGCCAGCAGCTTGGGCGGGGGGACCTACAATGAGCAGTTCTTC. This translates into CASSLGGGTYNEQFF.

The chain recombines TRBV15 with TRBJ2-5, with 8 bases matching TRBD2. The germline gives CDR1 LNHNV, CDR2 YYDKDF (reference sequence). This CDR3 spans 15 amino acids. The V gene end was trimmed by 5 bases and the J gene end by 1 base; junction bases not matched to a gene: 6. The CDR3 region has the DNA TGTGCCACCAGCTCCCCCGGGACTAGCCAAGAGACCCAGTACTTC. This sequence encodes CATSSPGTSQETQYF. Full variable domain (missing parts from reference TRBV15 and TRBJ2-5): DAMVIQNPRYQVTQFGKPVTLSCSQTLNHNVMYWYQQKSSQAPKLLFHYYDKDFNNEADTPDNFQSRRPNTSFCFLDIRSPGLGDTAMYLCATSSPGTSQETQYFGPGTRLLVL.